This T cell receptor beta chain stems from a study of technical replicates of blood from several donors. Deletions cut 5 bases from V and 7 bases from J, with 21 bases between. Germline CDR1 is SGHTA and CDR2 is FQGNSA. This CDR3 has 15 amino acids. Sequencing was performed with immunoSEQ multiplex PCR; in TCRdb, only in-frame clones are kept and a portion is missing. There are 100,000 or so clones in the sample; around 96% occur only once, and more than 0.3% lies in the top ten. The J gene is TRBJ2-7, the V gene TRBV7-2, with D possibly being TRBD2 (6 bases). This receptor was obtained from a human donor in good health. Sequenced input: T cells isolated from PBMCs. This CDR3 reads CASSELRDSAGEQYF. The DNA of the CDR3 is TGTGCCAGCAGCGAGCTGCGGGACTCCGCGGGGGAGCAGTACTTC.